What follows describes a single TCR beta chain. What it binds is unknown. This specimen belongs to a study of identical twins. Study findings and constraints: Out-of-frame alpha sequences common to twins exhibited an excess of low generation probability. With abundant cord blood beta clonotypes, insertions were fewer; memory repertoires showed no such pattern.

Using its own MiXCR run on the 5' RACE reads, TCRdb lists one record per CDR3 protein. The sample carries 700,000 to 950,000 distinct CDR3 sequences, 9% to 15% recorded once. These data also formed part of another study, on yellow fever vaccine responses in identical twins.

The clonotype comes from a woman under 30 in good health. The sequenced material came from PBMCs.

CDR3 sequence (DNA): TGCAGTGCCAGCCCAGGTTCCGTCCCCGGGGAGCTGTTTTTT. Its protein product is CSASPGSVPGELFF. The rearrangement links TRBV20-1 to TRBJ2-2; D unclear. This CDR3 comprises 14 residues. V dropped 6 bases and J dropped 6 bases, with 17 bases sitting between them. CDR1 and CDR2 from the germline V gene are DFQATT and SNEGSKA (reference sequence).